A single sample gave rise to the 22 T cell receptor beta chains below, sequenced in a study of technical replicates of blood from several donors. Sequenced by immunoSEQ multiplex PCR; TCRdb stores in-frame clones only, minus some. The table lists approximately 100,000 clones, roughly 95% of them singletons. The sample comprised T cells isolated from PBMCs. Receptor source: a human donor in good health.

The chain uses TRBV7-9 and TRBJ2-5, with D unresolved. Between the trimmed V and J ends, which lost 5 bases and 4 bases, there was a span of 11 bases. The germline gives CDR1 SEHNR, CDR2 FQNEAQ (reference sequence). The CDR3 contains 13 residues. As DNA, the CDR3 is TGTGCCAGCAGCCCCCCCTTAATAGAGACCCAGTACTTC. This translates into CASSPPLIETQYF.

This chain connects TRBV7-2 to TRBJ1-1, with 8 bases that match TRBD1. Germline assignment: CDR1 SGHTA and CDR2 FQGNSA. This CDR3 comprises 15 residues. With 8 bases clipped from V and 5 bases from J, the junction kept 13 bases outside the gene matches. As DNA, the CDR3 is TGTGCCAGCCGCAACCCACAGGGGGGCGAGACTGAAGCTTTCTTT. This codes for CASRNPQGGETEAFF.

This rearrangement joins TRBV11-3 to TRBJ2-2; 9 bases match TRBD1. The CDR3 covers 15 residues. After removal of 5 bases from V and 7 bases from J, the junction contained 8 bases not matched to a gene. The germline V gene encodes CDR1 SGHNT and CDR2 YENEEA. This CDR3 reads CASSPRDRAVGELFF. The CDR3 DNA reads TGTGCCAGCAGCCCCAGGGACAGGGCTGTCGGGGAGCTGTTTTTT.

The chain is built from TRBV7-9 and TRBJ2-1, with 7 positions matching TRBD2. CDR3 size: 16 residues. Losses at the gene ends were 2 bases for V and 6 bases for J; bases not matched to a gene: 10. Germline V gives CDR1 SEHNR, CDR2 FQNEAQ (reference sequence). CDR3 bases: TGTGCCAGCAGCTTATACGGCGGGAGTGTTCGCAATGAGCAGTTCTTC. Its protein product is CASSLYGGSVRNEQFF.

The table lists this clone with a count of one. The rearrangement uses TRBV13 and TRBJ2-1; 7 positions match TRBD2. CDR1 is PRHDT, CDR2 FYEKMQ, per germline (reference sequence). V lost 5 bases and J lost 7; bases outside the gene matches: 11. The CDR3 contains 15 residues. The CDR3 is CASSQSGEGTNEQFF. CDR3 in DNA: TGTGCCAGCAGCCAGAGCGGGGAAGGGACGAATGAGCAGTTCTTC. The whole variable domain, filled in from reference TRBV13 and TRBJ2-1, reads AAGVIQSPRHLIKEKRETATLKCYPIPRHDTVYWYQQGPGQDPQFLISFYEKMQSDKGSIPDRFSAQQFSDYHSELNMSSLELGDSALYFCASSQSGEGTNEQFFGPGTRLTVL.

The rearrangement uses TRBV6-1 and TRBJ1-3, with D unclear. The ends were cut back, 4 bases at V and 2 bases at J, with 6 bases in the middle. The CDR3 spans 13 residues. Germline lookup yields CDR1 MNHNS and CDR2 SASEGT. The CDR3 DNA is TGTGCCAGCAGTGTACAGCCTGGAAACACCATATATTTT. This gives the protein CASSVQPGNTIYF.

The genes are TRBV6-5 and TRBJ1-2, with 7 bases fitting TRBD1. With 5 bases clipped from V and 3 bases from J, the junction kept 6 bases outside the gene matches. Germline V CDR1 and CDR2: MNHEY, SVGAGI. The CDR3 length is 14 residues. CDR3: CASSRQGNDYGYTF. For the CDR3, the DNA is TGTGCCAGCAGTCGACAGGGAAATGACTATGGCTACACCTTC.

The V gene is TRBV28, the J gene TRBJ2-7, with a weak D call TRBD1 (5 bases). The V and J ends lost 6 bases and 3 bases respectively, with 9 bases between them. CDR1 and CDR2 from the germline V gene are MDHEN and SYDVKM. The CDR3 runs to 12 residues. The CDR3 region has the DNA TGTGCCAGCAGCACCGACAGCTACGAGCAGTACTTC. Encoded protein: CASSTDSYEQYF.

CDR3 in amino acids: CASSNVRAGELFF. The DNA for the CDR3 is TGTGCCAGCAGCAATGTACGGGCCGGGGAGCTGTTTTTT. The V and J genes are TRBV28 and TRBJ2-2, with D uncertain. Germline CDR1 MDHEN, CDR2 SYDVKM. This CDR3 has 13 amino acids. Trimming took off 6 bases at V and 6 bases at J, with 11 bases between the two ends. Supplemented by reference TRBV28 and TRBJ2-2, the full variable domain reads DVKVTQSSRYLVKRTGEKVFLECVQDMDHENMFWYRQDPGLGLRLIYFSYDVKMKEKGDIPEGYSVSREKKERFSLILESASTNQTSMYLCASSNVRAGELFFGEGSRLTVL.

The CDR3 DNA follows: TGTGCCAGCAGTTACATGGGCACAGATACGCAGTATTTT. This sequence encodes CASSYMGTDTQYF. The V gene is TRBV2, the J gene TRBJ2-3; the D is unclear. V was clipped by 5 bases and J by 1 base, with 7 bases between them. Germline V gene data show CDR1 as SNHLY and CDR2 as FYNNEI. The CDR3 runs to 13 residues. The full variable domain, with the rest looked up from reference TRBV2 and TRBJ2-3, is EPEVTQTPSHQVTQMGQEVILRCVPISNHLYFYWYRQILGQKVEFLVSFYNNEISEKSEIFDDQFSVERPDGSNFTLKIRSTKLEDSAMYFCASSYMGTDTQYFGPGTRLTVL.

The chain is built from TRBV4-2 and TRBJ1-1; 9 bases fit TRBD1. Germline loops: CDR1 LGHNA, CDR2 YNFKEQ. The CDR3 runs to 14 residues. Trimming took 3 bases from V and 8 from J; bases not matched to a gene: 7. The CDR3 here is CASSHPGQGIEAFF. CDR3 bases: TGTGCCAGCAGCCACCCGGGACAGGGTATAGAAGCTTTCTTT.

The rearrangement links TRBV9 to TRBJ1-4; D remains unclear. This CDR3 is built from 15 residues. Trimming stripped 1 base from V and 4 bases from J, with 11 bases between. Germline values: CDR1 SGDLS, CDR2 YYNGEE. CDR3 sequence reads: CASSVIFAINEKLFF. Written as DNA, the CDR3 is TGTGCCAGCAGCGTAATTTTCGCGATTAATGAAAAACTGTTTTTT.

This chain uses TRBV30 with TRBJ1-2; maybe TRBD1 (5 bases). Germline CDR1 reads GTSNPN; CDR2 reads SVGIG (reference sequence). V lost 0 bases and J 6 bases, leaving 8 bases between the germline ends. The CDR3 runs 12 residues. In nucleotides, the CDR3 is TGTGCCTGGAGTGTACTGGGGCATGGCTACACCTTC. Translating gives CAWSVLGHGYTF.

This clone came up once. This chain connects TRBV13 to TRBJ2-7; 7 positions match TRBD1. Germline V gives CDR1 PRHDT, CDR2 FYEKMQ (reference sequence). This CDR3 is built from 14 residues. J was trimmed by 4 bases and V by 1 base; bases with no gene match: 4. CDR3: CASSLDRGDYEQYF. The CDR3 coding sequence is TGTGCCAGCAGCTTAGACAGGGGAGATTACGAGCAGTACTTC.

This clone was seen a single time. Here the CDR3 reads CASSGNQTVKETQYF. CDR3 coding DNA: TGTGCCAGCAGCGGTAATCAAACGGTAAAAGAGACCCAGTACTTC. V is TRBV5-4 and J is TRBJ2-5; D unclear. CDR3 length equals 15 residues. Germline V CDR1 and CDR2: SGHNT, YYREEE (reference sequence). With 4 bases removed from V and 3 bases from J, the gap between germline ends came to 16 bases. Full variable domain (missing parts from reference TRBV5-4 and TRBJ2-5): ETGVTQSPTHLIKTRGQQVTLRCSSQSGHNTVSWYQQALGQGPQFIFQYYREEENGRGNFPPRFSGLQFPNYSSELNVNALELDDSALYLCASSGNQTVKETQYFGPGTRLLVL.

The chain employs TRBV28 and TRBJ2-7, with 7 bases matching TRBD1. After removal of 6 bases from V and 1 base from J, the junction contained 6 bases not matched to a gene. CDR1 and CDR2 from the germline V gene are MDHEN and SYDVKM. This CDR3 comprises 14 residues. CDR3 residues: CASSQGQASYEQYF. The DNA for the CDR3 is TGTGCCAGCAGCCAAGGACAGGCTTCCTACGAGCAGTACTTC.

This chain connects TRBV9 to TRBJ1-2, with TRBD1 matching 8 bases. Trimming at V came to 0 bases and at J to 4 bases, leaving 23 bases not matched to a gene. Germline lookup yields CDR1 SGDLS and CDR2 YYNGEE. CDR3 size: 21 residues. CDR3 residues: CASSVDLPFVGQGPSSYGYTF. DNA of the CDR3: TGTGCCAGCAGCGTAGATCTCCCTTTCGTCGGACAGGGCCCTTCCTCCTATGGCTACACCTTC.

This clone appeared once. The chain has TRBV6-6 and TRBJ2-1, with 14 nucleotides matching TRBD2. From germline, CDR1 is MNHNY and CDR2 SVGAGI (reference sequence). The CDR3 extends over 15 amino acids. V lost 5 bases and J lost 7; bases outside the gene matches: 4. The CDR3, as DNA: TGTGCCAGCAGTATGGGACTAGCGGGAGTAAATGAGCAGTTCTTC. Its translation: CASSMGLAGVNEQFF.

As DNA, the CDR3 is TGCGCCAGCAGTTTAGACATGAACACTGAAGCTTTCTTT. Translation gives CASSLDMNTEAFF. The rearrangement uses TRBV5-1 and TRBJ1-1; D gene ambiguous. Germline CDR1 reads SGHRS; CDR2 reads YFSETQ. Trimming pared 5 bases from V and 0 bases from J, leaving 8 bases between. The length of the CDR3 is 13 residues.

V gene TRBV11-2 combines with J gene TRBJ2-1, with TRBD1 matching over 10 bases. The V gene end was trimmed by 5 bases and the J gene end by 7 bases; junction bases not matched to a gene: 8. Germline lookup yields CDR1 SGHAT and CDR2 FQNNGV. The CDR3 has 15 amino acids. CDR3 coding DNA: TGTGCCAGCAGCGTCGGGACAGGGGTGAATAATGAGCAGTTCTTC. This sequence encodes CASSVGTGVNNEQFF.

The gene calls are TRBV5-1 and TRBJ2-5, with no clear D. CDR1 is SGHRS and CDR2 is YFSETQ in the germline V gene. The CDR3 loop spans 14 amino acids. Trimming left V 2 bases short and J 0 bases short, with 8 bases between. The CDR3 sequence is CASSFFYDQETQYF. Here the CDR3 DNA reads TGCGCCAGCAGCTTTTTTTATGACCAAGAGACCCAGTACTTC.

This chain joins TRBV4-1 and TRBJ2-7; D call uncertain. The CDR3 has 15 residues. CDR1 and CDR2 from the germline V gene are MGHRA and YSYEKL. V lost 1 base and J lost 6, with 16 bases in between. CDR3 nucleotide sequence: TGCGCCAGCAGCCAAGTAGGAGCCAGCCCCCGCGAGCAGTACTTC. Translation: CASSQVGASPREQYF.